Listed below are T cell receptor beta chains from one sample, sequenced in a study of shared clonotypes between healthy human individuals. Profiling relied on immunoSEQ multiplex PCR, and the TCRdb table lists in-frame clones only, not all of them. Of about 2.4 million clones listed, 80% to 95% are singletons. The sequenced sample was naive CD4+ T cells from PBMCs. The receptors derive from a man aged 18-30 years in good health. Some clones in this sample may be carry-over from other donors' samples. Each CDR3 is given with its conserved first and last residue. The D gene is left open where the match is weak. Clone size, where shown, is once, few, many, or a class for clones that have expanded.

v_gene,abundance,j_gene,d_gene,len,CDR3aa,CDR3nt
TRBV20-1,NA,TRBJ1-2,NA,11,CSVLYFPGYTF,TGCAGTGTCTTGTATTTCCCGGGCTACACCTTC
TRBV5-1,NA,TRBJ2-7,TRBD2,14,CASSPGLAEDKQYF,TGCGCCAGCAGCCCTGGACTAGCGGAGGATAAGCAGTACTTC
TRBV5-8,NA,TRBJ1-1,NA,16,CASSLGDGRPNTEAFF,TGTGCCAGCAGCTTGGGGGATGGACGGCCGAACACTGAAGCTTTCTTT
TRBV28,NA,TRBJ2-2,NA,15,CASSPGTTNTGELFF,TGTGCCAGCAGCCCTGGGACAACAAACACCGGGGAGCTGTTTTTT
TRBV14,NA,TRBJ2-3,TRBD2,18,CASSQWTSGRALTDTQYF,TGTGCCAGCAGCCAATGGACTAGCGGGAGGGCCTTGACAGATACGCAGTATTTT
TRBV18,NA,TRBJ2-5,NA,13,CASSPPQTETQYF,TGTGCCAGCTCACCACCTCAGACCGAGACCCAGTACTTC
TRBV5-4,NA,TRBJ1-2,TRBD1,14,CASSPGQLNYGYTF,TGTGCCAGCAGCCCGGGACAGCTAAACTATGGCTACACCTTC
TRBV28,NA,TRBJ1-5,NA,15,CASSYPRAGMQPQHF,TGTGCCAGCAGTTATCCGAGAGCAGGGATGCAGCCCCAGCATTTT
TRBV19,NA,TRBJ2-7,NA,14,CASSGRGWDSEQYF,TGTGCCAGTAGCGGGAGAGGCTGGGACTCCGAGCAGTACTTC
TRBV6-5,NA,TRBJ1-2,NA,14,CASKPWGETYGYTF,TGTGCCAGCAAGCCGTGGGGGGAAACCTATGGCTACACCTTC
TRBV7-2,NA,TRBJ1-3,NA,18,CASSETMTGPISGNTIYF,TGTGCCAGCAGCGAAACCATGACGGGACCGATCTCTGGAAACACCATATATTTT
TRBV7-2,NA,TRBJ1-1,NA,15,CASSLAGGGNTEAFF,TGTGCCAGCAGCTTAGCCGGGGGTGGGAACACTGAAGCTTTCTTT
TRBV28,NA,TRBJ2-2,NA,12,CASSLLTGELFF,TGTGCCAGCAGCTTGCTCACCGGGGAGCTGTTTTTT
TRBV7-2,NA,TRBJ1-1,NA,14,CASNLQGRDTEAFF,TGTGCCAGCAACTTACAGGGAAGGGACACTGAAGCTTTCTTT
TRBV7-2,NA,TRBJ2-7,TRBD1,15,CASSLEQGAPYEQYF,TGTGCCAGCAGCCTAGAACAGGGGGCCCCCTACGAGCAGTACTTC
TRBV5-1,NA,TRBJ2-5,TRBD1,13,CASSRGQGETQYF,TGCGCCAGCAGCAGGGGACAGGGAGAGACCCAGTACTTC
TRBV6-1,once,TRBJ2-7,TRBD1,14,CASMGTGGSYEQYF,TGTGCCAGCATGGGGACAGGGGGCTCCTACGAGCAGTACTTC
TRBV14,NA,TRBJ2-7,TRBD1,16,CASSQIDRGQFYEQYF,TGTGCCAGCAGCCAAATCGACAGGGGGCAGTTCTACGAGCAGTACTTC
TRBV2,NA,TRBJ2-2,NA,15,CASSPGTQSTGELFF,TGTGCCAGCAGTCCCGGGACCCAAAGCACCGGGGAGCTGTTTTTT
TRBV6-5,NA,TRBJ1-1,NA,13,CASSYGKFTEAFF,TGTGCCAGCAGTTACGGGAAGTTCACTGAAGCTTTCTTT
TRBV6-1,once,TRBJ2-4,TRBD2,17,CASSEYRDYQTKNIQYF,TGTGCCAGCAGTGAGTACCGGGACTATCAAACCAAAAACATTCAGTACTTC
TRBV2,NA,TRBJ2-5,NA,14,CASLWRPGRETQYF,TGTGCCAGCTTATGGAGGCCGGGGAGGGAGACCCAGTACTTC